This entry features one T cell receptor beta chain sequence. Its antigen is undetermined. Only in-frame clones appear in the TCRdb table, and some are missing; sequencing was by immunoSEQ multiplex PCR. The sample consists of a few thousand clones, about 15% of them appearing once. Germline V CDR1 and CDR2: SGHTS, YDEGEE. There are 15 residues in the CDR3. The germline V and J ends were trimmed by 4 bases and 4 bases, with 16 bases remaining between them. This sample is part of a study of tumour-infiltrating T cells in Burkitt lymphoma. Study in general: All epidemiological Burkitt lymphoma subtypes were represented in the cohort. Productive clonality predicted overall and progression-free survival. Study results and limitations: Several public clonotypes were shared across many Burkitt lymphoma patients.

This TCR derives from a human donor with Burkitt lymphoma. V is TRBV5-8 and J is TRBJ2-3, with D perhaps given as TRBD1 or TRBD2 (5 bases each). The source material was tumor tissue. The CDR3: CASSQGTWASDTQYF. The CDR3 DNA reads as TGTGCCAGCAGCCAAGGGACGTGGGCTTCAGATACGCAGTATTTT.